Below are 5 T cell receptor beta chains sequenced from a single sample in a study of human T cells and chemical hapten exposure. Time point indicated: patch test 2, 6 weeks after DPC sensitization. Treatment noted: therapeutic diphenylcyclopropenone sensitization with weekly scalp DPC. TCRdb called the RACE reads again in MiXCR, with one record for every CDR3 protein. The repertoire includes tens of thousands of distinct CDR3 sequences, 8.5% to 12% of them detected once, and about 5% sits in the top ten. The material sequenced was whole blood, taken in connection with sensitization to the hapten diphenylcyclopropenone (DPC). The receptors originated from a woman between 45 and 60 years old with alopecia areata. Some clones in this sample may be carry-over from other donors' samples.

The V gene is TRBV28, the J gene TRBJ2-7; D possibly corresponds to TRBD2 (5 bases). V lost 2 bases to trimming and J lost 2 bases, with 10 bases between them. CDR3 length: 14 residues. In germline, CDR1 is MDHEN, CDR2 SYDVKM. The CDR3 protein is CASSLEGSPYEQYF. The CDR3 DNA sequence: TGTGCCAGCAGTTTAGAGGGCAGCCCCTACGAGCAGTACTTC.

In this sample, this clonotype turned up many times. The V gene is TRBV4-1, the J gene TRBJ1-5, with TRBD1 matching over 8 bases. V was clipped by 4 bases and J by 1 base; unmatched bases: 3. The CDR3 spans 15 residues. Germline CDR1 MGHRA, CDR2 YSYEKL. CDR3 sequence (DNA): TGCGCCAGCAGCCGGGGACAGGCCAGCAATCAGCCCCAGCATTTT. Its translation: CASSRGQASNQPQHF.

This clonotype appeared many times. The chain employs TRBV29-1 and TRBJ2-1; no clear D gene. V was pared by 4 bases and J by 8 bases, with 9 bases between. CDR3 length equals 11 residues. The germline CDR1 and CDR2 sequences are SQVTM and ANQGSEA. The CDR3 coding sequence is TGCAGCGTTGCGGCCTCGTATGAGCAGTTCTTC. This gives the protein CSVAASYEQFF.

The chain is built from TRBV29-1 and TRBJ1-6, with a tentative D call TRBD1 (6 bases). The V and J ends lost 5 bases and 10 bases respectively, with 15 bases between them. This CDR3 spans 13 amino acids. CDR1 SQVTM and CDR2 ANQGSEA come from the germline V gene. CDR3 DNA: TGCAGCGTTAGACAGGTCGAGGGCTCACCCCTCCACTTT. Protein sequence: CSVRQVEGSPLHF.

This clonotype turned up a few times. This chain joins TRBV29-1 and TRBJ1-2; 7 bases are shared with TRBD1. The germline gives CDR1 SQVTM, CDR2 ANQGSEA. The CDR3 has 13 amino acids. CDR3 DNA: TGCAGTTTCAGACCGGGACAGTATTATGGCTACACCTTC. This codes for CSFRPGQYYGYTF.